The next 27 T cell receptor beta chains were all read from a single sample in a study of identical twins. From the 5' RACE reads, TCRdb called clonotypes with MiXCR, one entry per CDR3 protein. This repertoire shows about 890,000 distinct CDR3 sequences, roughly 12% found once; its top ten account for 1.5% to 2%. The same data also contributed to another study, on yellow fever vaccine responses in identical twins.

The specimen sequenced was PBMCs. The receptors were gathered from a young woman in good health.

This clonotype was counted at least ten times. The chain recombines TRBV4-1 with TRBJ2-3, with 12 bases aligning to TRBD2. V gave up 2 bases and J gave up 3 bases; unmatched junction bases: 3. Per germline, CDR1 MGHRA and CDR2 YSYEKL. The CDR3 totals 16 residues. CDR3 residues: CASSQPGLAGTDTQYF. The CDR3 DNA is TGCGCCAGCAGCCAACCCGGACTAGCGGGAACAGATACGCAGTATTTT.

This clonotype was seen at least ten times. CDR3 region: CASSLGGGVGREAFF. CDR3 DNA: TGTGCCAGCAGTTTAGGGGGGGGAGTCGGTAGAGAAGCTTTCTTT. The V gene is TRBV12-3 or TRBV12-4, the J gene TRBJ1-1; possible D gene TRBD1, 5 bases. The germline V and J ends were trimmed by 1 base and 8 bases, with 17 bases remaining between them. This CDR3 is 15 amino acids long.

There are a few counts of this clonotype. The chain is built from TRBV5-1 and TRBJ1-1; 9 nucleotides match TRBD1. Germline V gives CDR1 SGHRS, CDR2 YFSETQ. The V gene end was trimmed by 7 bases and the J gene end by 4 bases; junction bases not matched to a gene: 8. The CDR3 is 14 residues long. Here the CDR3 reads CASGTGSGFTEAFF. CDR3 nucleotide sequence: TGCGCCAGCGGGACAGGGTCGGGGTTCACTGAAGCTTTCTTT.

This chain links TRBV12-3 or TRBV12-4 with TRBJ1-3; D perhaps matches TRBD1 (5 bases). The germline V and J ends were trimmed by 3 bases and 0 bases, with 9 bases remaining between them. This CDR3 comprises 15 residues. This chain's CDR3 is CASSFAQGSGNTIYF. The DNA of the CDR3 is TGTGCCAGCAGTTTCGCCCAGGGCTCTGGAAACACCATATATTTT.

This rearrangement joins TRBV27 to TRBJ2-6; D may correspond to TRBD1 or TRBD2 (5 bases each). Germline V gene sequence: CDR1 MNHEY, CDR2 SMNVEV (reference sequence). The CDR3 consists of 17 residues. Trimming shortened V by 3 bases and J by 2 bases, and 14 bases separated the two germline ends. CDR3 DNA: TGTGCCAGCAGTTTTCGAGGGGAGAGGGCTGGGGCCAACGTCCTGACTTTC. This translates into CASSFRGERAGANVLTF.

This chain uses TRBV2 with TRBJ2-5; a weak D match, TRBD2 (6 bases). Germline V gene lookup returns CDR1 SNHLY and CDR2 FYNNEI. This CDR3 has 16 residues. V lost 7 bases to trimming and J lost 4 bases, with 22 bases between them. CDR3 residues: CASNGLTELTVETQYF. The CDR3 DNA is TGTGCCAGCAACGGACTAACGGAACTAACAGTAGAGACCCAGTACTTC. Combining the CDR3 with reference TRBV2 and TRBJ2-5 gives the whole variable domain EPEVTQTPSHQVTQMGQEVILRCVPISNHLYFYWYRQILGQKVEFLVSFYNNEISEKSEIFDDQFSVERPDGSNFTLKIRSTKLEDSAMYFCASNGLTELTVETQYFGPGTRLLVL.

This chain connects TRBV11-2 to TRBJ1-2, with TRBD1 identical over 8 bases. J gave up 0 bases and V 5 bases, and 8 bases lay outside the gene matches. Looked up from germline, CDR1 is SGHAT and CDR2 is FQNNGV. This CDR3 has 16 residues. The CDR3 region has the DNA TGTGCCAGCAGCCCCGGACAGGGAACCACTAACTATGGCTACACCTTC. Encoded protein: CASSPGQGTTNYGYTF.

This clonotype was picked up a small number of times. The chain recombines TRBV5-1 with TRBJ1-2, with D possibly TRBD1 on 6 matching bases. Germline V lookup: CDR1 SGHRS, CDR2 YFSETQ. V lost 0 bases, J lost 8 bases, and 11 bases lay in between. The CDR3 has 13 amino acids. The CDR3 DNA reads TGCGCCAGCAGCTTGGGTCCAGGGGAAGGCTACACCTTC. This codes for CASSLGPGEGYTF.

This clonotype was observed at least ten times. The CDR3: CSVLYPGQGTDTQYF. CDR3 nucleotide sequence: TGCAGCGTTTTATACCCGGGACAGGGCACAGATACGCAGTATTTT. V usage is TRBV29-1 and J usage is TRBJ2-3, with 8 bases matching TRBD1. Trimming at V came to 5 bases and at J to 1 base, leaving 8 bases not matched to a gene. The length of the CDR3 is 15 residues. CDR1 and CDR2 from the germline V gene are SQVTM and ANQGSEA.

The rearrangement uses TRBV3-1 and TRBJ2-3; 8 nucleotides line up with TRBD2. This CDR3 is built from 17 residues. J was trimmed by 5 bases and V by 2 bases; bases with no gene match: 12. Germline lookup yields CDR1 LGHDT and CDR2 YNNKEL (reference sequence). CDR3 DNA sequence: TGTGCCAGCAGCCAAATGCTAGCGGGCCGACGGGGAGATACGCAGTATTTT. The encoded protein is CASSQMLAGRRGDTQYF.

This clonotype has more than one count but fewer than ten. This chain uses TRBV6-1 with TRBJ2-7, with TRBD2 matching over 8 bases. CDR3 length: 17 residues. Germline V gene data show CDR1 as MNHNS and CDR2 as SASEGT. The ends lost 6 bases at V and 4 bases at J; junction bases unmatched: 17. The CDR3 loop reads CASSSAGVGSFWYEQYF. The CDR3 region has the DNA TGTGCCAGCAGCTCAGCGGGAGTCGGGAGCTTCTGGTACGAGCAGTACTTC.

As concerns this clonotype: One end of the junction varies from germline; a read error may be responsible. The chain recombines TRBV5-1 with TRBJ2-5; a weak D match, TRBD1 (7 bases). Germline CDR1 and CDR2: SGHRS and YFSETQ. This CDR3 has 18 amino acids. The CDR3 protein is CASSSRRGDSLLQETQCF. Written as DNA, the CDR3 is TGCGCCAGCAGCTCCCGGAGGGGGGACAGTCTCCTCCAAGAGACCCAGTGCTTC.

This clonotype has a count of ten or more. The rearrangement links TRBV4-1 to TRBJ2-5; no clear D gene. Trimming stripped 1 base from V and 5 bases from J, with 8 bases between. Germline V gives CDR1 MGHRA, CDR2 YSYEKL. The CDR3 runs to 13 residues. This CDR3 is CASSQGVLETQYF. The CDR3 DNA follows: TGCGCCAGCAGCCAAGGGGTTTTGGAGACCCAGTACTTC.

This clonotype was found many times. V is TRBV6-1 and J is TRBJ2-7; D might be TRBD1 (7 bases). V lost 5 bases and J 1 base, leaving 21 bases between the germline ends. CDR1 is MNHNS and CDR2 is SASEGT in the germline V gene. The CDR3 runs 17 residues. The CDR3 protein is CASSPTAGQTPSYEQYV. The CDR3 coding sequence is TGTGCCAGCAGTCCCACCGCGGGACAGACTCCATCCTACGAGCAGTACGTC.

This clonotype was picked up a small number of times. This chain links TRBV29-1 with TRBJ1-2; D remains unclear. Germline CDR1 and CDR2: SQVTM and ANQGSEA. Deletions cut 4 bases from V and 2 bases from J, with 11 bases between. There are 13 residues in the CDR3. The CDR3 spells CSVAALGNYGYTF. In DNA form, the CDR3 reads TGCAGCGTTGCAGCGCTGGGGAACTATGGCTACACCTTC. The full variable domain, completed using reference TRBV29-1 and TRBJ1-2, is SAVISQKPSRDICQRGTSLTIQCQVDSQVTMMFWYRQQPGQSLTLIATANQGSEATYESGFVIDKFPISRPNLTFSTLTVSNMSPEDSSIYLCSVAALGNYGYTFGSGTRLTVV.

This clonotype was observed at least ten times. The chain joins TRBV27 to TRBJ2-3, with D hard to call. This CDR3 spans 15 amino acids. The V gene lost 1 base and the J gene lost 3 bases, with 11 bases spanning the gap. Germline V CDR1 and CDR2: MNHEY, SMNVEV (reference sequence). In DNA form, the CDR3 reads TGTGCCAGCAGTTTATTGGACGACCCGACAGATACGCAGTATTTT. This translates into CASSLLDDPTDTQYF.

The CDR3 spells CASSLFRATEAFF. The CDR3 nucleotides are TGTGCCAGCAGCTTATTTAGGGCCACTGAAGCTTTCTTT. The rearrangement joins TRBV11-2 to TRBJ1-1; D remains ambiguous. Germline V gene sequence: CDR1 SGHAT, CDR2 FQNNGV. V shed 2 bases and J shed 4 bases, with 8 bases lying between them. The length of the CDR3 is 13 residues.

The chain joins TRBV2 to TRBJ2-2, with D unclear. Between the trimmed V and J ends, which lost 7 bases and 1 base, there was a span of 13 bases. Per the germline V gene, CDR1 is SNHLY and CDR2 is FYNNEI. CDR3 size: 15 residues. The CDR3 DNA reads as TGTGCCAGCATCAGAGACAAGGTGAACACCGGGGAGCTGTTTTTT. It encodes CASIRDKVNTGELFF.

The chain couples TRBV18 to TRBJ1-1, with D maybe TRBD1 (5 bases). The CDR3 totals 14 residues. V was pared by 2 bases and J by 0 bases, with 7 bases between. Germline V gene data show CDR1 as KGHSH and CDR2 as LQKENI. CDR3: CASSPDSMNTEAFF. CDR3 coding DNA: TGTGCCAGCTCACCAGACAGTATGAACACTGAAGCTTTCTTT.

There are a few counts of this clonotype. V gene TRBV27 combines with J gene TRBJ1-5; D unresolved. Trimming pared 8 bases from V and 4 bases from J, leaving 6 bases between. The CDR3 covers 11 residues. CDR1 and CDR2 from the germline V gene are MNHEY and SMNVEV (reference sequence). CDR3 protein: CASGINQPQHF. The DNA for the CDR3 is TGTGCCAGCGGGATAAATCAGCCCCAGCATTTT.

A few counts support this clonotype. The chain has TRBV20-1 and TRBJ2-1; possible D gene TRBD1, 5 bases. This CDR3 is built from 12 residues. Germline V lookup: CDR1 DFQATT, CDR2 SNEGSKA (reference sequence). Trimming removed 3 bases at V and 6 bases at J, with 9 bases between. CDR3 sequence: CSASDSGNEQFF. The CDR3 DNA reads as TGCAGTGCTAGTGACAGTGGCAATGAGCAGTTCTTC.

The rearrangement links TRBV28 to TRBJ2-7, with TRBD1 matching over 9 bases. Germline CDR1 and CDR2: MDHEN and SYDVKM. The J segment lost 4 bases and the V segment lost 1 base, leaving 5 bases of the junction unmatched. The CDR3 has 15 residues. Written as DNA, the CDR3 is TGTGCCAGCAGTTTATTCGGGACAGGGTCTTACGAGCAGTACTTC. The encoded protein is CASSLFGTGSYEQYF.

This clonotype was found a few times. CDR3 coding DNA: TGTGCCATCGCGGGGGGACAGGCGAACACTGAAGCTTTCTTT. It translates to CAIAGGQANTEAFF. The chain is built from TRBV10-3 and TRBJ1-1, with 8 bases aligning to TRBD1. Germline V gene sequence: CDR1 ENHRY, CDR2 SYGVKD. V lost 8 bases and J lost 1; bases outside the gene matches: 6. The CDR3 extends over 14 amino acids.

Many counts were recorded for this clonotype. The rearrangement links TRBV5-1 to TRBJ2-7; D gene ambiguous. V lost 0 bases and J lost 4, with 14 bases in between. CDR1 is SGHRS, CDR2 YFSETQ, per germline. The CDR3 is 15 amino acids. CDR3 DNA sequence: TGCGCCAGCAGCTTGGATTATGGCAGGCCATACGAGCAGTACTTC. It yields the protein CASSLDYGRPYEQYF.

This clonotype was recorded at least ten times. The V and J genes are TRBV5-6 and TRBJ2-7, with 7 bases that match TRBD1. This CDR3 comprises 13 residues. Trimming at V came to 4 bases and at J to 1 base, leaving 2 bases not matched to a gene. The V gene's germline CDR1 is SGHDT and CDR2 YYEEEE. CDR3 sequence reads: CASSTGASYEQYF. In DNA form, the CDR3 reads TGTGCCAGCAGCACAGGGGCGTCCTACGAGCAGTACTTC.

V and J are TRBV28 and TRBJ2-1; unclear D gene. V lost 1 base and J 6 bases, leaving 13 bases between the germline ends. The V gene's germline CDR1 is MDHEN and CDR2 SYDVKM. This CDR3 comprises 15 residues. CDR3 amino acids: CASSLLGPNFNEQFF. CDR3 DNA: TGTGCCAGCAGTTTATTGGGCCCCAACTTCAATGAGCAGTTCTTC.

In nucleotides, the CDR3 is TGTGCCAGCAGTGAAGTGCAAAAGGAGACCCAGTACTTC. Its translation is CASSEVQKETQYF. The chain links TRBV6-1 to TRBJ2-5; unclear D gene. The CDR3 loop spans 13 amino acids. CDR1 is MNHNS and CDR2 is SASEGT in the germline V gene. The ends were cut back, 1 base at V and 5 bases at J, with 8 bases in the middle.